This T cell receptor beta chain came from a study of shared clonotypes between healthy human individuals. Study summary: CD8 memory received one plate per donor, CD8 naive two, CD4 memory three and CD4 naive three. Broader study findings: Naive subsets generally exceeded memory subsets in estimated richness.

Trimming at V came to 4 bases and at J to 1 base, leaving 8 bases not matched to a gene. Germline V gene lookup returns CDR1 SGHRS and CDR2 YFSETQ. The CDR3 covers 16 residues. Worth noting for this clone: Its antigen is as yet unknown.

TCRdb keeps only in-frame clones here, not all; method: immunoSEQ multiplex PCR. The sample has 500,000 or so clones, around 95% seen once. The sequenced sample was naive CD4+ T cells sorted from blood. The subset: CD45RA+ positively selected. The chain combines TRBV5-1 with TRBJ2-7, with 10 positions matching TRBD1. This clonotype was obtained from a woman younger than 45 in good health. Here the CDR3 DNA reads TGCGCCAGCAGCCCACGGACAGGGGGGGGATCCTACGAGCAGTACTTC. Its protein is CASSPRTGGGSYEQYF.